This T cell receptor beta chain was profiled in a study of CD8+ T cells in alopecia areata listed by TCRdb under 2018. As for the study more broadly: The treated patients, all with moderate-to-severe alopecia areata, were enrolled in an open-label pilot trial of oral tofacitinib given at 5 to 10 mg twice daily. Tofacitinib was given for 6 to 18 months, followed by 6 months of follow-up off drug to assess delayed response and recurrence. Human TCRbeta sequencing covered scalp tissue and sorted CD4+ and CD8+ peripheral blood T cells from patchy and totalis/universalis alopecia areata patients and healthy controls. Scalp clonality was compared among normal scalp (n=4), patchy alopecia areata scalp (n=8), and alopecia totalis/universalis scalp (n=8). Biopsies were taken from tofacitinib-treated patients at baseline and at 4 and 24 weeks of treatment, and a later scalp biopsy was taken in several of the tofacitinib-treated patients. In both human patients and the C3H/HeJ mouse model, the study applied high-throughput TCRbeta sequencing to look at T cell clonal expansion in alopecia areata. RNA came from the PAXgene miRNA kit for fixed scalp, the miRNeasy kit for PBMCs, and the RNeasy kit for mouse skin. Amplification of TCRbeta CDR3 regions was done by immunoSEQ multiplex PCR using 35 Vbeta forward primers and 13 Jbeta reverse primers. Here is what the overall study found, with its caveats: Unlike mouse skin, which is dominated by gammadelta T cells, normal human skin has resident alphabeta T cells that are also sequenced, and this complicates analysis of the scalp TCR repertoire. TCR sequences shared between patients were less clear than in mice, possibly partly because of HLA diversity in the patient population. Compared with normal scalp, lesional scalp, particularly in alopecia totalis/universalis, had higher clonality and more expanded CD8+ clones, which suggests antigenic drive.

The CDR3 runs 14 residues from the cysteine to the phenylalanine. Only the CDR3 region is kept as DNA, spanning 42 bases read in frame from base 1. V sheds 0 bases and J sheds 4 bases, leaving 10 bases between their ends. CDR1 and CDR2, per the germline V gene (reference sequence), are PRHDT and FYEKMQ. This clone occurred a few times. No antigen is known for it. Base qualities are not provided; no much larger clone lies one nucleotide away. Library prep was done by the immunoSEQ multiplex PCR assay. To provide template for TCR sequencing, every sample had RNA extracted and reverse transcribed into cDNA. SuperScript III was used to make first-strand cDNA, primed with a 2:1 mix of oligo-dT and random hexamers. Amplification bias was assessed with a synthetic immune receptor repertoire, and residual bias was removed computationally. Per the original workflow: Raw reads were preprocessed for error removal, and CDR3 was defined according to IMGT conventions as running from the conserved cysteine to phenylalanine. Clonality was calculated as 1 minus Shannon entropy normalized by log2 of the number of productive unique TCRs. CD4 or CD8 identity of scalp clones was inferred by cross-referencing scalp TCRbeta sequences with sorted blood CD4 and CD8 repertoires. Imported from immuneACCESS, the table was reduced by TCRdb to in-frame sequences with V and J called. These copies leave out some clones; in studies compared against another copy, an unresolved V gene accounts for under half, and the cause of the remainder is not known. V and J calls plus clone size are reproduced from that table; the DNA served to infer D and trimming. Within this sample are roughly 150,000 clones, with around 55% of them counted one time only. Jointly, the top ten make up roughly a fifth of the sample.

The time point label corresponds to: baseline before oral tofacitinib. Lesional scalp punch biopsies and peripheral blood were obtained from alopecia areata patients. PBMCs were separated by density centrifugation and stained for CD3, CD4 and CD8, after which CD4+ and CD8+ T cells were sorted on a FACSAria. The sequences come from CD8+ T cells sorted from blood, collected at week 0. The TCR originated in a human donor with alopecia areata. The sequence is built from TRBV13 and TRBJ2-7; the D gene remains uncertain. In nucleotides, the sequence is TGTGCCAGCAGCTTAGGGAGCAGGTTTTACGAGCAGTACTTC. This is translated as CASSLGSRFYEQYF.